Below are 30 T cell receptor beta chains sequenced from a single sample in a study of blood T cell repertoires in COVID-19 (dated by TCRdb to between 2020 and 2021). The library was made by the immunoSEQ multiplex PCR assay. Here the immuneACCESS table is served through TCRdb, limited to in-frame sequences with V and J called. Missing clones are a known gap in these copies; in checked studies unresolved V genes cover under half, and the rest lacks a known reason. This sample lists some 83,000 clones; about 80% were detected once. Clones ranked in the top ten supply approximately 10% of the sample. Sequencing was performed on peripheral blood. These receptors were taken from a man between 50 and 59 years old with acute or convalescent COVID-19.

The V and J genes are TRBV28 and TRBJ2-7, with TRBD1 matching over 7 bases. This CDR3 has 15 amino acids. Germline values: CDR1 MDHEN, CDR2 SYDVKM. V was clipped by 2 bases and J by 2 bases; unmatched bases: 6. For the CDR3, the DNA is TGTGCCAGCAGTTTAAGGGGACAGAGTCCCTACGAGCAGTACTTC. Its translation: CASSLRGQSPYEQYF.

The gene calls are TRBV15 and TRBJ2-6; D might be TRBD1 (6 bases). The CDR3 spans 16 residues. V was pared by 1 base and J by 4 bases, with 11 bases between. Per germline, CDR1 LNHNV and CDR2 YYDKDF (reference sequence). The CDR3 coding sequence is TGTGCCACCAGCAGAGGGGACACCTCCGGGGCCAACGTCCTGACTTTC. Its protein is CATSRGDTSGANVLTF. Variable domain in full (rest from reference TRBV15 and TRBJ2-6): DAMVIQNPRYQVTQFGKPVTLSCSQTLNHNVMYWYQQKSSQAPKLLFHYYDKDFNNEADTPDNFQSRRPNTSFCFLDIRSPGLGDTAMYLCATSRGDTSGANVLTFGAGSRLTVL.

This sequence joins TRBV7-3 and TRBJ2-1; 12 bases are shared with TRBD2. V shed 2 bases and J 9 bases; nucleotides not matched to a gene: 5. Germline assignment: CDR1 SGHTA and CDR2 FQGTGA. This CDR3 comprises 15 residues. The chain's CDR3 is CASSLLAGGPGEQFF. As DNA, the CDR3 is TGTGCCAGCAGCTTACTAGCGGGAGGGCCGGGTGAGCAGTTCTTC.

The chain employs TRBV5-4 and TRBJ2-5; 7 bases map to TRBD2. There are 13 residues in the CDR3. Germline loops: CDR1 SGHNT, CDR2 YYREEE (reference sequence). The junction had 5 bases not matched to a gene; V was cut back by 5 bases and J by 4 bases. As DNA, the CDR3 is TGTGCCAGCAGACCGAGACTAGCAGAGACCCAGTACTTC. Protein product: CASRPRLAETQYF.

The genes are TRBV19 and TRBJ2-1; TRBD2 matches at 7 bases. This CDR3 is 14 amino acids long. With V trimmed by 7 bases and J by 7 bases, 10 bases remained unmatched. CDR1 is LNHDA and CDR2 is SQIVND in the germline V gene (reference sequence). The CDR3 DNA is TGTGCCAGTACCCCTTGGGAGGGGAGGAATGAGCAGTTCTTC. The encoded protein is CASTPWEGRNEQFF.

This chain joins TRBV28 and TRBJ1-2; possible D gene TRBD1, 5 bases. CDR3 length equals 12 residues. CDR1 MDHEN and CDR2 SYDVKM come from the germline V gene. With 4 bases removed from V and 4 bases from J, the gap between germline ends came to 7 bases. CDR3 amino acids: CASSWGGYGYTF. The CDR3 region has the DNA TGTGCCAGCAGTTGGGGGGGCTATGGCTACACCTTC.

V is TRBV5-5 and J is TRBJ1-5, with 8 nucleotides matching TRBD1. V trimming: 4 bases; J trimming: 10 bases; junction bases outside the gene matches: 19. This CDR3 region has 17 residues. Germline CDR1 SGHKS, CDR2 YYEKEE (reference sequence). In nucleotides, the CDR3 is TGTGCCAGCAGCCCTTACGGGACAGGAGGCTTCGTGGAACCCCAGCATTTT. Translation gives CASSPYGTGGFVEPQHF. The full variable domain, rest sourced from reference TRBV5-5 and TRBJ1-5, is DAGVTQSPTHLIKTRGQQVTLRCSPISGHKSVSWYQQVLGQGPQFIFQYYEKEERGRGNFPDRFSARQFPNYSSELNVNALLLGDSALYLCASSPYGTGGFVEPQHFGDGTRLSIL.

The chain carries TRBV7-2 and TRBJ2-7, with 7 bases identical to TRBD2. J lost 4 bases, V lost 5 bases, and 5 bases had no gene match. This CDR3 comprises 13 residues. Per the germline V gene, CDR1 is SGHTA and CDR2 is FQGNSA. DNA of the CDR3: TGTGCCAGCAGCGAGAGCGGGATTTACGAGCAGTACTTC. Its translation: CASSESGIYEQYF.

This clone was counted a few times. The rearrangement uses TRBV25-1 and TRBJ1-2; 7 bases match TRBD1. V gave up 2 bases and J gave up 1 base; unmatched junction bases: 7. CDR3 size: 16 residues. Per germline, CDR1 MGHDK and CDR2 SYGVNS. This CDR3 is CASSEAGTVINYGYTF. The CDR3 nucleotides are TGTGCCAGCAGTGAAGCCGGGACAGTCATTAACTATGGCTACACCTTC.

The CDR3 reads CASSTPTAGYTF. DNA for the CDR3: TGTGCCAGCAGTACACCGACAGCGGGCTACACCTTC. The gene calls are TRBV6-2 or TRBV6-3 and TRBJ1-2, with D tentatively TRBD1 (5 bases). Trimming stripped 5 bases from V and 8 bases from J, with 12 bases between. CDR1 and CDR2 (germline): MNHEY, SVGEGT. This CDR3 region has 12 residues.

The rearrangement links TRBV5-1 to TRBJ1-1, with D possibly TRBD1 on 5 matching bases. Germline V gene sequence: CDR1 SGHRS, CDR2 YFSETQ. Between the trimmed V and J ends, which lost 0 bases and 0 bases, there was a span of 12 bases. CDR3 size: 16 residues. Written as DNA, the CDR3 is TGCGCCAGCAGCTTGGCCGCGTCAGGGTTGAACACTGAAGCTTTCTTT. Protein product: CASSLAASGLNTEAFF.

In nucleotides, the CDR3 is TGTGCCAGCAGCTCAGGGGCCTCAATCTCTGGAAACACCATATATTTT. Its translation: CASSSGASISGNTIYF. This rearrangement joins TRBV28 to TRBJ1-3, with D possibly matching TRBD1 (6 bases). Germline V gene sequence: CDR1 MDHEN, CDR2 SYDVKM. V lost 6 bases to trimming and J lost 0 bases, with 15 bases between them. The CDR3 sequence is 16 residues long.

V is TRBV9 and J is TRBJ1-1; no firm D call. The V and J ends lost 0 bases and 0 bases respectively, with 3 bases between them. The CDR3 length is 13 residues. CDR1 and CDR2 from the germline V gene are SGDLS and YYNGEE. This CDR3 is CASSVALNTEAFF. The CDR3 DNA sequence: TGTGCCAGCAGCGTAGCTCTGAACACTGAAGCTTTCTTT.

This chain joins TRBV2 and TRBJ1-1, with a tentative D call TRBD1 (5 bases). V gave up 1 base and J gave up 3 bases, with 9 bases separating them. In germline, CDR1 is SNHLY, CDR2 FYNNEI. This CDR3 comprises 14 residues. In nucleotides, the CDR3 is TGTGCCAGCAGTGAAGTTCTCAGGGACACTGAAGCTTTCTTT. This codes for CASSEVLRDTEAFF.

The chain is built from TRBV29-1 and TRBJ1-2, with 9 bases that match TRBD1. Germline-derived CDR1 and CDR2 are SQVTM and ANQGSEA. Trimming at V came to 5 bases and at J to 8 bases, leaving 12 bases not matched to a gene. The CDR3 totals 14 residues. The CDR3 nucleotides are TGCAGCGTTAGTTATGGACAGGGGTTAAACGGCTACACCTTC. Protein sequence: CSVSYGQGLNGYTF.

The chain uses TRBV29-1 and TRBJ1-4; the D is unclear. The CDR3 contains 15 residues. CDR1 and CDR2 (germline): SQVTM, ANQGSEA. V lost 1 base and J 4 bases, leaving 13 bases between the germline ends. In DNA, the CDR3 is TGCAGCGTTGAAGGTGGCCGACAAGATAATGAAAAACTGTTTTTT. This gives the protein CSVEGGRQDNEKLFF.

This chain joins TRBV7-2 and TRBJ1-5, with D perhaps matching TRBD1 (6 bases). This CDR3 is built from 14 residues. Per germline, CDR1 SGHTA and CDR2 FQGNSA. Trimming pared 5 bases from V and 3 bases from J, leaving 11 bases between. The CDR3 region is CASSPGQNNQPQHF. The CDR3 nucleotides are TGTGCCAGCAGCCCAGGACAGAACAATCAGCCCCAGCATTTT.

This chain connects TRBV2 to TRBJ1-1, with TRBD1 as a possible D gene (5 bases). Trimming stripped 1 base from V and 1 base from J, with 7 bases between. The germline gives CDR1 SNHLY, CDR2 FYNNEI. The CDR3 length is 14 residues. The CDR3 DNA reads TGTGCCAGCAGTGAAGGGCAGGGGAACACTGAAGCTTTCTTT. Protein: CASSEGQGNTEAFF.

This clone came up once. The genes are TRBV10-3 and TRBJ1-3; possible D gene TRBD1, 5 bases. Germline V gene data show CDR1 as ENHRY and CDR2 as SYGVKD. The CDR3 is 16 residues long. V shed 9 bases and J shed 0 bases, with 18 bases lying between them. Written as DNA, the CDR3 is TGTGCCATATCGAGACCGACAGCGTCCTCTGGAAACACCATATATTTT. Translating gives CAISRPTASSGNTIYF.

This clone is a singleton in its sample. This chain uses TRBV7-8 with TRBJ2-7, with 7 nucleotides matching TRBD1. Trimming cost V 4 bases and J 0 bases; bases outside gene matches: 3. Germline V gives CDR1 SGHVS, CDR2 FQNEAQ. This CDR3 region has 14 residues. The CDR3 loop is CASSYRDSSYEQYF. CDR3 coding DNA: TGTGCCAGCAGCTACCGGGACAGCTCCTACGAGCAGTACTTC.

The V gene is TRBV5-4, the J gene TRBJ1-6; 7 positions agree with TRBD1. Per germline, CDR1 SGHNT and CDR2 YYREEE (reference sequence). The CDR3 length is 16 residues. V lost 6 bases, J lost 0 bases, and 6 bases stayed unmatched. The CDR3 DNA follows: TGTGCCAGCAAGCGACAGGGCAGCTCCTATAATTCACCCCTCCACTTT. Translating gives CASKRQGSSYNSPLHF.

The chain uses TRBV4-2 and TRBJ2-7; no clear D gene. V lost 0 bases and J lost 4, with 7 bases in between. Germline CDR1 and CDR2: LGHNA and YNFKEQ. CDR3 length equals 13 residues. The DNA for the CDR3 is TGTGCCAGCAGCCAAGAACGAGCTTACGAGCAGTACTTC. As protein: CASSQERAYEQYF.

The chain has TRBV11-2 and TRBJ1-1; D is ambiguous. This CDR3 spans 13 amino acids. The germline V gene has CDR1 SGHAT and CDR2 FQNNGV. V was pared by 1 base and J by 1 base, with 4 bases between. The CDR3 nucleotides are TGTGCCAGCAGCTTAGCCTGGAACACTGAAGCTTTCTTT. This codes for CASSLAWNTEAFF.

The chain couples TRBV3-1 (or the pseudogene TRBV3-2) to TRBJ2-5; 8 nucleotides line up with TRBD2. V shed 0 bases and J 4 bases; nucleotides not matched to a gene: 10. CDR3 length: 17 amino acids. From germline, CDR1 is LGHDT and CDR2 YNNKEL (reference sequence). The CDR3 DNA sequence: TGTGCCAGCAGCCAAGATAATCCACGGGCGGGGGGAGAGACCCAGTACTTC. Translation gives CASSQDNPRAGGETQYF.

The rearrangement uses TRBV6-2 or TRBV6-3 and TRBJ1-6, with TRBD1 identical over 9 bases. The V and J ends lost 5 bases and 10 bases, in that order; junction bases with no gene match: 6. The germline gives CDR1 MNHEY, CDR2 SVGEGT. The CDR3 length is 14 residues. CDR3 in amino acids: CASSRTGVRSPLHF. CDR3 in DNA: TGTGCCAGCAGTCGGACAGGGGTAAGGTCACCCCTCCACTTT.

The chain uses TRBV5-4 and TRBJ2-3; 10 bases align to TRBD1. Germline assignment: CDR1 SGHNT and CDR2 YYREEE (reference sequence). This CDR3 spans 20 amino acids. Trimming removed 4 bases from V and 3 bases from J; junction bases left unmatched: 20. The CDR3 DNA is TGTGCCAGCAGCAACCCGGGACAGGGGCACTATATGAAACCTACAGATACGCAGTATTTT. Encoded protein: CASSNPGQGHYMKPTDTQYF. Variable domain in full (rest from reference TRBV5-4 and TRBJ2-3): ETGVTQSPTHLIKTRGQQVTLRCSSQSGHNTVSWYQQALGQGPQFIFQYYREEENGRGNFPPRFSGLQFPNYSSELNVNALELDDSALYLCASSNPGQGHYMKPTDTQYFGPGTRLTVL.

The V call is TRBV18, the J call TRBJ1-5; D gene uncertain. V was cut by 3 bases and J by 4 bases, with 7 bases left in between. Germline CDR1 KGHSH, CDR2 LQKENI. The CDR3 runs 13 residues. This chain's CDR3 is CASSPGQNQPQHF. DNA of the CDR3: TGTGCCAGCTCACCGGGCCAGAATCAGCCCCAGCATTTT.

Only one count was recorded for this clone. The chain links TRBV6-5 to TRBJ1-1; tentative D call: TRBD1 (6 bases). Trimming removed 5 bases from V and 11 bases from J, with 15 bases in between. CDR3 length: 12 amino acids. The germline V gene encodes CDR1 MNHEY and CDR2 SVGAGI. The CDR3, as DNA: TGTGCCAGCAGTCTTCAGACAGGCAGGGCTTTCTTT. Its protein product is CASSLQTGRAFF.

The rearrangement links TRBV7-8 to TRBJ1-1; D gene unclear. CDR1 and CDR2 from the germline V gene are SGHVS and FQNEAQ. The ends were cut back, 3 bases at V and 5 bases at J, with 7 bases in the middle. This CDR3 contains 12 residues. This CDR3 is CASSFPGTEAFF. The CDR3, as DNA: TGTGCCAGCAGCTTTCCGGGGACTGAAGCTTTCTTT.

This clone was observed a few times. The chain has TRBV11-2 and TRBJ2-7, with TRBD2 matching 7 bases. V lost 0 bases, J lost 6 bases, and 8 bases stayed unmatched. The germline V gene has CDR1 SGHAT and CDR2 FQNNGV. This CDR3 has 15 residues. CDR3: CASSLDLAGEGEQYF. The CDR3 nucleotides read TGTGCCAGCAGCTTAGATCTCGCGGGAGAGGGCGAGCAGTACTTC.